The TCR beta chain under discussion was sequenced for a study of T cells expressing NK-cell markers. Study at large: According to the study, TCR beta repertoires originated from sorted CD3+CD56+NKG2C+, CD3+CD56+NKG2C- and CD3+CD56-NKG2C+ T cells. Study results and limitations: The CD3+CD56-NKG2C+ fraction of several donors was also led by these clonotypes.

The germline CDR1 and CDR2 sequences are MNHEY and SVGAGI. This CDR3 contains 17 residues. Scientists made TCR beta cDNA using 5'RACE template switching with UMIs. TCRdb re-called the 5' RACE reads, yielding one record per CDR3 amino acid sequence without DNA. Its table records about 30,000 distinct CDR3 sequences. As to this clonotype: Antigen: not known.

The TCR originated in a woman aged 18 to 75 in good health. The specimen sequenced was blood T cells: a sorted CD56 or NKG2C T cell subset, CD4+ or CD8+ T cells, or bulk PBMC T cells (not recorded which). The V and J genes are TRBV6-5 and TRBJ1-3; TCRdb outputs TRBD1, but without DNA this stays unchecked. This CDR3 reads CATEAGGYNFGGNTIYF.